This entry is about one TCR beta chain. Its antigen is currently unknown. TCR beta CDR3 regions were amplified from RNA. Using the HTBI primer set, a first-round RT-PCR was run on the TCR CDR3. TCRdb reprocessed the multiplex PCR reads with MiXCR, giving one entry per CDR3 protein. The repertoire holds about 320,000 distinct CDR3 sequences, with approximately 16% as singletons. The record originates from a study of T cells in Graves' hyperthyroidism and ophthalmopathy. Those with hyperthyroidism were 18 to 65 years old, newly diagnosed, and ill for under 2 months. It was uncontrolled infection, other autoimmune disease, pregnancy or lactation that excluded patients. For the diagnoses, clinical symptoms, serum thyroxine and TRAb, thyroid ultrasound and orbital computed tomography were used. Whole-study results and caveats: Most thyroid-expanded clonotypes above 0.001 were also found in blood.

In germline, CDR1 is MNHEY, CDR2 SMNVEV (reference sequence). This CDR3 is 11 amino acids long. V lost 5 bases and J lost 7, with 8 bases in between. The TCR sequence derives from a man aged 30-40 years with Graves' hyperthyroidism. Sequencing input: blood. J is TRBJ1-2 and V is TRBV27; TRBD1 might be the D (5 bases). CDR3 protein: CASSEGTGYTF. The DNA of the CDR3 is TGTGCCAGCAGTGAAGGGACTGGCTACACCTTC.